The 26 T cell receptor beta chains listed next were all sequenced from one sample in a study of beta chain features in type 1 diabetes. Of the isolated RNA, all was reverse transcribed, and so the sequenced material was expressed TCRB transcripts. Sequencing was performed with immunoSEQ multiplex PCR; in TCRdb, only in-frame clones are kept and a portion is missing. The repertoire holds approximately 470,000 clones, with about 30% as singletons. Sequenced: naive CD4+ T cells from blood. The receptor set was obtained from a man aged 18 to 35 in good health.

The chain joins TRBV27 to TRBJ2-1; 10 bases align to TRBD1. The CDR3 contains 12 residues. The V gene's germline CDR1 is MNHEY and CDR2 SMNVEV (reference sequence). The trim removed 4 bases at V and 12 bases at J, leaving 3 bases unmatched. CDR3 nucleotide sequence: TGTGCCAGCAGTTGGCGGACAGGGGGGCAGTTCTTC. It is translated as CASSWRTGGQFF.

This clone was seen a handful of times. The chain has TRBV4-1 and TRBJ2-5; no definite D call. Trimming stripped 0 bases from V and 1 base from J, with 12 bases between. This CDR3 is built from 16 residues. Germline V gene lookup returns CDR1 MGHRA and CDR2 YSYEKL. CDR3 nucleotide sequence: TGCGCCAGCAGCCAAGACTACTTTAACTCCCAAGAGACCCAGTACTTC. It specifies CASSQDYFNSQETQYF.

This clone turned up a few times. The chain couples TRBV7-2 to TRBJ2-3; 10 bases map to TRBD2. The germline CDR1 and CDR2 sequences are SGHTA and FQGNSA. This CDR3 is built from 15 residues. V was clipped by 1 base and J by 8 bases; unmatched bases: 6. CDR3 residues: CASSLGLAGDLTQYF. Here the CDR3 DNA reads TGTGCCAGCAGCTTAGGGCTAGCGGGAGATCTTACGCAGTATTTT.

The chain links TRBV30 to TRBJ1-1, with TRBD1 matching over 10 bases. The CDR3 is 13 residues long. Germline V gene lookup returns CDR1 GTSNPN and CDR2 SVGIG (reference sequence). With 5 bases clipped from V and 6 bases from J, the junction kept 6 bases outside the gene matches. CDR3 amino acids: CAWRGTGAPEAFF. In DNA, the CDR3 is TGTGCCTGGCGCGGGACAGGGGCGCCTGAAGCTTTCTTT.

The chain carries TRBV10-3 and TRBJ1-1; a weak D match, TRBD1 (5 bases). Germline CDR1 reads ENHRY; CDR2 reads SYGVKD. This CDR3 region has 10 residues. V lost 8 bases to trimming and J lost 5 bases, with 6 bases between them. The CDR3 DNA is TGTGCCATCGGGGGGACTGAAGCTTTCTTT. Its protein is CAIGGTEAFF.

DNA for the CDR3: TGCAGCGTCAGGGGGACAGATACGCAGTATTTT. Protein product: CSVRGTDTQYF. J is TRBJ2-3 and V is TRBV29-1; the match to TRBD1 covers 7 bases. The CDR3 sequence is 11 residues long. Germline V lookup: CDR1 SQVTM, CDR2 ANQGSEA. Losses at the gene ends were 6 bases for V and 3 bases for J; bases not matched to a gene: 0.

This sequence joins TRBV9 and TRBJ1-1; 9 bases map to TRBD1. Trimming removed 3 bases from V and 5 bases from J; junction bases left unmatched: 8. Germline assignment: CDR1 SGDLS and CDR2 YYNGEE. The CDR3 sequence is 15 residues long. The DNA of the CDR3 is TGTGCCAGCAGCGCCCCGGGACAGGGACTTACTGAAGCTTTCTTT. Its protein is CASSAPGQGLTEAFF.

The J gene is TRBJ2-7, the V gene TRBV7-2; 9 bases are shared with TRBD2. CDR1 and CDR2 from the germline V gene are SGHTA and FQGNSA. The CDR3 covers 16 residues. J lost 2 bases, V lost 1 base, and 6 bases had no gene match. The CDR3 loop reads CASSLEGVAGAYEQYF. DNA of the CDR3: TGTGCCAGCAGCTTAGAGGGGGTAGCGGGAGCCTACGAGCAGTACTTC.

The rearrangement links TRBV7-2 to TRBJ2-5; no definite D call. Trimming removed 1 base at V and 5 bases at J, with 11 bases between. The germline gives CDR1 SGHTA, CDR2 FQGNSA. There are 14 residues in the CDR3. CDR3 in amino acids: CASSLDARAETQYF. The CDR3 nucleotides are TGTGCCAGCAGCTTAGATGCACGGGCGGAGACCCAGTACTTC.

This chain connects TRBV5-4 to TRBJ2-3; D assignment may be TRBD1 or TRBD2 (5 bases each). Per the germline V gene, CDR1 is SGHNT and CDR2 is YYREEE (reference sequence). V gave up 0 bases and J gave up 0 bases, with 11 bases separating them. The CDR3 contains 16 residues. The DNA of the CDR3 is TGTGCCAGCAGCTTGGGGGGCGGGTCTAGCACAGATACGCAGTATTTT. Translation: CASSLGGGSSTDTQYF.

This clone has just a few counts. The chain employs TRBV2 and TRBJ2-2, with TRBD1 matching 12 bases. This CDR3 is built from 17 residues. V lost 8 bases and J lost 7; bases outside the gene matches: 14. The germline V gene encodes CDR1 SNHLY and CDR2 FYNNEI. In DNA, the CDR3 is TGTGCCAGCTCCGGGACAGGGGGCACCATTTCTGTCGGGGAGCTGTTTTTT. It specifies CASSGTGGTISVGELFF.

The CDR3 DNA follows: TGTGCCAGCAGCAGGACTAGCGGGAGCGGTGAGACCCAGTACTTC. This sequence encodes CASSRTSGSGETQYF. V is TRBV25-1 and J is TRBJ2-5, with 13 bases lining up with TRBD2. This CDR3 is built from 15 residues. The trim removed 6 bases at V and 5 bases at J, leaving 6 bases unmatched. Germline values: CDR1 MGHDK, CDR2 SYGVNS.

This clone has only a few counts. CDR3: CASSRRQGGGYEQYF. Here the CDR3 DNA reads TGCGCCAGCAGCCGCCGACAGGGGGGAGGCTACGAGCAGTACTTC. The chain employs TRBV4-3 and TRBJ2-7; 9 positions match TRBD1. This CDR3 is built from 15 residues. Per germline, CDR1 LGHNA and CDR2 YSLEER. The ends lost 4 bases at V and 3 bases at J; junction bases unmatched: 7.

The gene calls are TRBV2 and TRBJ2-1; 8 bases agree with TRBD1. The CDR3 is made up of 13 amino acids. Per the germline V gene, CDR1 is SNHLY and CDR2 is FYNNEI. The ends lost 6 bases at V and 9 bases at J; junction bases unmatched: 7. This CDR3 reads CASRDRETGEQFF. The CDR3 DNA reads as TGTGCCAGCAGGGACAGGGAAACGGGTGAGCAGTTCTTC.

This rearrangement joins TRBV7-2 to TRBJ2-2, with D possibly being TRBD2 (5 bases). Germline values: CDR1 SGHTA, CDR2 FQGNSA. This CDR3 region has 15 residues. Trimming cost V 5 bases and J 2 bases, with 12 bases left between them. The CDR3: CASSLDLANTGELFF. The CDR3 nucleotides are TGTGCCAGCAGCCTGGACCTAGCCAACACCGGGGAGCTGTTTTTT.

The J gene is TRBJ1-4, the V gene TRBV4-2, with a possible D match to TRBD1 (5 bases). CDR1 is LGHNA and CDR2 is YNFKEQ in the germline V gene. The germline V and J ends were trimmed by 1 base and 5 bases, with 11 bases remaining between them. The CDR3 is made up of 15 amino acids. CDR3 bases: TGTGCCAGCAGCCAAGTCGAAGCAGGGAATGAAAAACTGTTTTTT. Protein sequence: CASSQVEAGNEKLFF.

CDR3 nucleotide sequence: TGTGCCAGCAGTTCCCGGACGGCCTCCTACGAGCAGTACTTC. This translates into CASSSRTASYEQYF. The J gene is TRBJ2-7, the V gene TRBV6-5; D is undetermined. With 4 bases removed from V and 0 bases from J, the gap between germline ends came to 10 bases. Germline CDR1 and CDR2: MNHEY and SVGAGI. The CDR3 spans 14 residues.

The rearrangement uses TRBV7-9 and TRBJ2-3, with D unclear. Per germline, CDR1 SEHNR and CDR2 FQNEAQ (reference sequence). The length of the CDR3 is 13 residues. Trimming cost V 7 bases and J 5 bases, with 13 bases left between them. CDR3 loop: CASTPPPGDTQYF. Here the CDR3 DNA reads TGTGCCAGCACACCGCCTCCAGGAGATACGCAGTATTTT.

This chain uses TRBV4-3 with TRBJ2-7; D call uncertain. With 4 bases removed from V and 0 bases from J, the gap between germline ends came to 13 bases. The CDR3 consists of 15 residues. Germline loops: CDR1 LGHNA, CDR2 YSLEER. The CDR3 DNA follows: TGCGCCAGCAGCCTGGAACGACAAAGCTCCTACGAGCAGTACTTC. As protein: CASSLERQSSYEQYF.

The table lists this clone with a few counts. This chain joins TRBV4-3 and TRBJ2-1; weak D call: TRBD1 (5 bases). The CDR3 length is 15 residues. Trimming left V 4 bases short and J 2 bases short, with 12 bases between. CDR1 and CDR2 (germline): LGHNA, YSLEER. The CDR3 protein is CASSPQGPPYNEQFF. CDR3 sequence (DNA): TGCGCCAGCAGCCCCCAGGGCCCTCCCTACAATGAGCAGTTCTTC.

This CDR3 is CASSSLARSTDTQYF. CDR3 DNA sequence: TGTGCCAGCAGTTCACTAGCGAGGAGCACAGATACGCAGTATTTT. This rearrangement joins TRBV6-5 to TRBJ2-3; 7 bases fit TRBD2. This CDR3 is built from 15 residues. Germline trimming cut 4 bases from V and 0 bases from J; bases unmatched to any gene: 4. Germline V gives CDR1 MNHEY, CDR2 SVGAGI.

The gene calls are TRBV29-1 and TRBJ2-3; D call uncertain. The V and J ends lost 7 bases and 6 bases respectively, with 8 bases between them. The CDR3 contains 10 residues. The germline CDR1 and CDR2 sequences are SQVTM and ANQGSEA. CDR3 region: CSASVDTQYF. In nucleotides, the CDR3 is TGCAGCGCTTCCGTCGATACGCAGTATTTT.

In its sample, this clone was seen a few times. The rearrangement uses TRBV25-1 and TRBJ2-5; D gene unclear. The V end lost 5 bases, the J end lost 2 bases, and 3 bases lay between the germline ends. This CDR3 is 11 amino acids long. The germline V gene has CDR1 MGHDK and CDR2 SYGVNS. CDR3 sequence: CASSKQETQYF. CDR3 sequence (DNA): TGTGCCAGCAGTAAACAAGAGACCCAGTACTTC.

CDR3 residues: CASSLKGSSDEQFF. The DNA for the CDR3 is TGTGCCAGCAGCTTAAAGGGGAGTTCGGATGAGCAGTTCTTC. This sequence joins TRBV7-9 and TRBJ2-1; TRBD1 or TRBD2 may be the D gene (5 bases each). From germline, CDR1 is SEHNR and CDR2 FQNEAQ (reference sequence). Trimming took 2 bases from V and 8 from J, leaving 13 bases between them. The CDR3 length is 14 residues.

This rearrangement joins TRBV2 to TRBJ2-1; TRBD2 matches at 9 bases. V lost 4 bases, J lost 3 bases, and 1 base stayed unmatched. CDR3 size: 14 residues. The germline CDR1 and CDR2 sequences are SNHLY and FYNNEI. CDR3 coding DNA: TGTGCCAGCAGTGGCGGGAGGGGCTACAATGAGCAGTTCTTC. Its translation: CASSGGRGYNEQFF. The whole variable domain, remainder taken from reference TRBV2 and TRBJ2-1, is EPEVTQTPSHQVTQMGQEVILRCVPISNHLYFYWYRQILGQKVEFLVSFYNNEISEKSEIFDDQFSVERPDGSNFTLKIRSTKLEDSAMYFCASSGGRGYNEQFFGPGTRLTVL.

V gene TRBV18 combines with J gene TRBJ2-7; possible D gene TRBD1, 5 bases. V was shortened by 3 bases and J by 1 base, with 10 bases between the two germline ends. Germline-derived CDR1 and CDR2 are KGHSH and LQKENI. The CDR3 consists of 14 residues. Here the CDR3 reads CASSPQGRSYEQYF. The DNA of the CDR3 is TGTGCCAGCTCACCTCAGGGCCGTTCCTACGAGCAGTACTTC.